The 13 T cell receptor beta chains reported below all come from one sample, sequenced in a study of T cell clusters in autoimmune cytopenias. Each sample's input was roughly 250 ng genomic DNA, 38,000 or so genome equivalents. Multiplex touch-down PCR amplified TRB using TRB-A and TRB-B pools in one tube. One entry per CDR3 protein, without DNA, is what TCRdb gives after re-calling the multiplex PCR reads. The sample holds around 7,500 distinct CDR3 sequences. This sample was shared with a second study, whose subject was T cell repertoires in aging, cancer and after chemotherapy.

Sequencing was done on a sample of peripheral blood. The receptors come from a human donor with an autoimmune cytopenia or autoimmune hepatitis (not recorded which).

The chain is built from TRBV20-1 and TRBJ2-5; TCRdb returns TRBD2, unconfirmable since there is no DNA. The CDR3 covers 12 residues. Germline-derived CDR1 and CDR2 are DFQATT and SNEGSKA (reference sequence). The CDR3: CSALGPQETQYF.

The rearrangement uses TRBV30 and TRBJ1-5; checking the TCRdb D call of TRBD1 is not possible without DNA. The CDR3 has 15 residues. Germline assignment: CDR1 GTSNPN and CDR2 SVGIG (reference sequence). The chain's CDR3 is CAWSVGQGGNQPQHF.

The rearrangement uses TRBV6-1 and TRBJ2-5; TCRdb lists TRBD2, though no DNA is available to test this call. The CDR3 totals 14 residues. Per the germline V gene, CDR1 is MNHNS and CDR2 is SASEGT. The CDR3 here is CASSEGRGRETQYF.

This chain joins TRBV2 and TRBJ1-5. From germline, CDR1 is SNHLY and CDR2 FYNNEI. This CDR3 comprises 15 residues. The CDR3 here is CASSEGPLSNQPQHF.

The chain recombines TRBV20-1 with TRBJ2-1; absent DNA, TCRdb's TRBD2 call cannot be checked. The CDR3 totals 16 residues. Germline-derived CDR1 and CDR2 are DFQATT and SNEGSKA (reference sequence). This chain's CDR3 is CSARVGAGGTYNEQFF.

V and J are TRBV11-2 and TRBJ2-7; the D gene TCRdb calls, TRBD1, cannot be checked with no DNA. CDR3 size: 15 residues. Germline CDR1 reads SGHAT; CDR2 reads FQNNGV. CDR3 loop: CASSSTGTTIDEQNF.

The rearrangement uses TRBV20-1 and TRBJ2-2; with no DNA, the TCRdb D assignment of TRBD2 cannot be verified. CDR1 and CDR2 from the germline V gene are DFQATT and SNEGSKA (reference sequence). The CDR3 has 16 amino acids. CDR3 residues: CSARVGTSRNTGELFF.

The genes are TRBV12-3 or TRBV12-4 and TRBJ1-5; TCRdb returns TRBD1, unconfirmable since there is no DNA. The CDR3 is 17 amino acids. Here the CDR3 reads CASSLDGELGDNQPQHF.

The CDR3 protein is CSASGDRLGSYEQYF. V and J are TRBV20-1 and TRBJ2-7; TCRdb's D call of TRBD1 is untestable without DNA. Germline CDR1 is DFQATT and CDR2 is SNEGSKA (reference sequence). This CDR3 is built from 15 residues.

The chain carries TRBV6-5 and TRBJ1-1. CDR1 is MNHEY, CDR2 SVGAGI, per germline. This CDR3 is built from 12 residues. CDR3 region: CASSRVSTEAFF.

This chain connects TRBV27 to TRBJ2-7; TCRdb proposes TRBD1, but this gene call is untestable without DNA. CDR3 length equals 15 residues. The germline V gene has CDR1 MNHEY and CDR2 SMNVEV (reference sequence). The CDR3 here is CASSLFGTGTYEQYF.

This clonotype counts as medium-sized by frequency. The CDR3 loop reads CASRTTGRDGYTF. This chain connects TRBV12-3 or TRBV12-4 to TRBJ1-2; TCRdb lists TRBD1, though no DNA is available to test this call. This CDR3 contains 13 residues.

This clonotype counts as medium-sized (0.01 to 0.1%) by frequency. V and J are TRBV20-1 and TRBJ1-1. Germline V gene sequence: CDR1 DFQATT, CDR2 SNEGSKA (reference sequence). The CDR3 has 15 amino acids. The CDR3 here is CSASDRPPNVGEAFF.